This T cell receptor beta chain comes out of a study of OX40 agonist ivuxolimab in advanced cancers. CDR3 length: 12 residues. Trimming cost V 1 base and J 7 bases, with 5 bases left between them. Germline lookup yields CDR1 LNHNV and CDR2 YYDKDF (reference sequence). The protocol was immunoSEQ multiplex PCR, while the TCRdb copy is restricted to in-frame clones and leaves out a portion. The data hold roughly 36,000 clones, with roughly nine tenths observed a single time. This clonotype was sampled from an adult with an advanced solid tumor such as melanoma, head and neck, liver or kidney cancer. The rearrangement links TRBV15 to TRBJ2-1; D is unclear. The input for sequencing was CD4+ or CD8+ T cells sorted from blood, taken in a trial of the OX40 agonist ivuxolimab. The CDR3 is CATSRGMNEQFF. CDR3 sequence (DNA): TGTGCCACCAGCAGAGGTATGAATGAGCAGTTCTTC.